The present T cell receptor beta chain was sequenced within a study of CD8+CD57+ T cells in acquired aplastic anemia. Study as a whole: Sorted CD4+ and CD8+ cell DNA averaged 3.2 ug.

This clonotype was observed at least ten times. As yet, its antigen is unknown. Flow cytometry had shown expanded CD8+CD57+ cells in the patients chosen for sequencing. Profiling that covered TCR beta VDJ and CDR3 relied on genomic DNA as its template. TCRdb reprocessed the reads with MiXCR, giving one entry per CDR3 protein. The sample records about 160,000 distinct CDR3 sequences, about 50% being singletons. General study findings and limits: The study identified 25 to 30 CD8+ CDR3 sequences shared by patients and controls.

The V and J ends lost 4 bases and 2 bases respectively, with 16 bases between them. Germline V gene data show CDR1 as SGHNT and CDR2 as YYREEE (reference sequence). The CDR3 has 15 amino acids. V usage is TRBV5-4 and J usage is TRBJ2-7; tentatively, D is TRBD1 (6 bases). The origin of this receptor is a human donor with aplastic anemia. Specimen: sorted CD4+, CD8+, or CD8+CD57+ T cells (not recorded which) from PBMCs. The DNA for the CDR3 is TGTGCCAGCAGCACCCGGGACACCGGCCCCTACGAGCAGTACTTC. Encoded protein: CASSTRDTGPYEQYF.